This entry concerns a single T cell receptor beta chain. Which antigen it targets is not known. No base quality information exists; no much larger clone differs at one position. From the cysteine up to the phenylalanine, the CDR3 has a length of 19 residues. Kept here is only the CDR3 DNA, which spans 57 bases and is read in frame from base 1. CDR1 and CDR2 are read off the germline V gene as SNHLY and FYNNEI. V loses 5 bases, J loses 2 bases, and the germline ends lie 27 bases apart. The method was 5' RACE. The listed sequencing device is Illumina HiSeq 2000. A universal primer binding site was added through template switching, and the final cDNA carried a unique molecular identifier so that TCR cDNA molecules could be counted accurately. Specific primers in the conserved constant-segment region were used to synthesize first-strand cDNA for TCR alpha and beta chains. To control for contamination, every cDNA library was double barcoded, receiving both a SMART-Mk sample barcode and Illumina barcodes. TruSeq adapter sequences along with Illumina sample barcodes were introduced in two successive PCR steps. Sequencing of the TCR alpha and beta cDNA libraries was done on the Illumina HiSeq platform using custom primers. The authors' pipeline ran thus. MiGEC was used to process raw reads and extract unique molecular identifiers, and MiXCR was used to find CDR3 positions. Recombination models were inferred per individual with the repgenHMM and IGoR tools using an EM algorithm. The analysis of shared clonotypes was done with the tcR package in R, with sharing normalized by the product of cloneset sizes. To study raw recombination free of thymic and clonal selection effects, out-of-frame nonproductive sequences were analyzed. TCRdb trimmed public reads at Q25 via fastp, called clones via MiXCR and kept in-frame beta chains. Every distinct CDR3 protein forms one entry, paired with its most common genes and DNA. TCRdb, not the original authors, processed these V and J calls. Present in this sample are around 250,000 distinct CDR3 sequences, approximately 7% of which were seen just once. Together, the top ten hold 3% to 4% of the sample.

This sample is part of a study of identical twins (dated by TCRdb to 2016 to 2018). The study in broad terms: To test whether fetal clonotypes persist, the study used deep sequencing on TCR alpha and beta repertoires from monozygotic twins, unrelated adults of various ages, and cord blood. To rule out contamination, replicate twin experiments were performed at different times with different library preparation protocols. General conclusions and limits of the study: A weaker excess of twin sharing was found in beta out-of-frame sequences because the signal-to-noise ratio was lowered by fewer shared sequences. Invariant T cells such as MAIT and iNKT could partly confound zero-insertion analyses, though diverse VJ usage argued against this for most clonotypes. Out-of-frame TCR alpha sharing in monozygotic twins was systematically underestimated by recombination models, whereas sharing between unrelated individuals was in agreement with the recombination models. Compared with coincidental sharing between unrelated individuals, out-of-frame TCR alpha sequences shared between twins showed an excess of sequences with low generation probability. Because the same donors could not be followed over many years, conclusions were based on cross-sectional statistical analysis. Abundant cord blood beta clonotypes had fewer insertions, young adult naive repertoires showed a similar but weaker trend, and memory repertoires showed no such trend.

All donors were healthy Caucasians. Three pairs of female monozygotic twins, all aged about 18 to 29 years, made up the twin cohort. Miltenyi CD45RO+ enrichment and human naive T-cell isolation kits were used to isolate memory (CD45RO+) and naive T cells from PBMC. The data also belong to a second study, concerning yellow fever vaccine responses in identical twins. The second study's paper adds: The T cell response to vaccination in identical twins was reported by the authors to appear partly convergent and partly personalized. In the study, vaccine-responding T cell clones were precisely tracked in identical twins.

Sequencing was carried out using memory (CD45RO+) T cells sorted from blood. According to the study, the label for this sample's cell subset or site signals: CD45RO+ enriched T cells. The rearranged chain carries TRBV2 and TRBJ2-5; D gene: possibly TRBD2, on 6 matching bases. This TCR came from a woman between 18 and 29 years old in good health. The CDR3 region has the sequence CASSPGGALASSHQETQYF. The bases read TGTGCCAGCAGTCCCGGCGGGGCGCTAGCCTCTTCACATCAAGAGACCCAGTACTTC.